This T cell receptor beta chain was sequenced in a study of T cells in localized non-small cell lung cancer. Study-wide results and caveats: Uninvolved adjacent lung showed higher T cell clonality than tumor.

The CDR3 totals 11 residues. Germline CDR1 reads DFQATT; CDR2 reads SNEGSKA (reference sequence). With 3 bases removed from V and 7 bases from J, the gap between germline ends came to 10 bases. As regards this clone: What it binds is unknown.

Produced via immunoSEQ multiplex PCR; TCRdb's table is partial and in-frame only. The profile shows about 25,000 clones, 75% to 90% of them singletons. The clonotype was recovered from a female donor of 60 years or more with stage I lung adenocarcinoma. The gene calls are TRBV20-1 and TRBJ2-7; D not certain. The source was peripheral blood, collected before any cancer treatment. The CDR3 DNA follows: TGCAGTGCTAGGGCTCTCCAGGAGCAGTACTTC. Translation: CSARALQEQYF.